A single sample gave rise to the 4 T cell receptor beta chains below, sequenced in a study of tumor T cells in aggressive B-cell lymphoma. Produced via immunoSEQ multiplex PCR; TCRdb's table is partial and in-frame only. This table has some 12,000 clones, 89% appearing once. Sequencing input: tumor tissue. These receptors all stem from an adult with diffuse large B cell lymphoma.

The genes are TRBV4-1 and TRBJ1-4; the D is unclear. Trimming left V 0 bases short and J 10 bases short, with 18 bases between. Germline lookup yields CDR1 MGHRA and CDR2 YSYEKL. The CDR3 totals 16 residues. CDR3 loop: CASSQDWQASMRKLFF. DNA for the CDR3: TGCGCCAGCAGCCAAGATTGGCAGGCGTCAATGAGAAAACTGTTTTTT.

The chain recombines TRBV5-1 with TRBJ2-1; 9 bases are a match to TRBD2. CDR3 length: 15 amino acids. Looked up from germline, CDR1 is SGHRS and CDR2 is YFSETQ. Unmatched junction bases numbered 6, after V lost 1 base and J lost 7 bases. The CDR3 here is CASSLWGGRGNEQFF. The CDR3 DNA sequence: TGCGCCAGCAGCTTGTGGGGCGGGAGGGGGAATGAGCAGTTCTTC. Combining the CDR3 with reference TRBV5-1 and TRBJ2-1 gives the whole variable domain KAGVTQTPRYLIKTRGQQVTLSCSPISGHRSVSWYQQTPGQGLQFLFEYFSETQRNKGNFPGRFSGRQFSNSRSEMNVSTLELGDSALYLCASSLWGGRGNEQFFGPGTRLTVL.

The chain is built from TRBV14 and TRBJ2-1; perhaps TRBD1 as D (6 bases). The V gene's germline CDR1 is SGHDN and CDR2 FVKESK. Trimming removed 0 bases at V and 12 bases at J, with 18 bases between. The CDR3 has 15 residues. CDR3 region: CASSQEVGAIKGQFF. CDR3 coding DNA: TGTGCCAGCAGCCAAGAGGTGGGGGCCATCAAGGGGCAGTTCTTC.

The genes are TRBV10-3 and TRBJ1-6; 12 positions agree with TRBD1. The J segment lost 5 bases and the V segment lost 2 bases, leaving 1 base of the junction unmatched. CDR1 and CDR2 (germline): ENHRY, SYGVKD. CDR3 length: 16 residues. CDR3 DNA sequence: TGTGCCATCAGTGAGGGGACAGGGGGCAATAATTCACCCCTCCACTTT. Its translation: CAISEGTGGNNSPLHF.